The 23 T cell receptor beta chains below all came from one sample that was sequenced in a study of T-cell reconstitution after alpha-beta-depleted transplantation in children. Unique molecular identifiers were used to barcode this TCRbeta library. TCRdb itself ran the PCR reads through MiXCR, one entry per CDR3 protein. The repertoire holds approximately 290,000 distinct CDR3 sequences, with about 9.9% as singletons. The sample consisted of peripheral blood, taken 180 days after TCRalphabeta/CD19-depleted stem cell transplant. These receptors all stem from a male patient aged 2-15 years who had a stem cell transplant for chronic granulomatous disease, so the T cells may come from the graft donor.

This clonotype was picked up many times. J is TRBJ2-5 and V is TRBV14; D may be TRBD2 (5 bases). V lost 0 bases and J 6 bases, leaving 11 bases between the germline ends. Germline values: CDR1 SGHDN, CDR2 FVKESK. The CDR3 length is 14 residues. CDR3 nucleotides: TGTGCCAGCAGCCAAGATGGCGGGCTGAAGACCCAGTACTTC. The encoded protein is CASSQDGGLKTQYF.

Regarding this clonotype: This may arise from a read error, as a much more abundant clone is one base away. The rearrangement links TRBV29-1 to TRBJ1-1; 10 nucleotides align to TRBD1. The V gene's germline CDR1 is SQVTM and CDR2 ANQGSEA. There are 13 residues in the CDR3. In nucleotides, the CDR3 is TGCAGCGTTGGGGACAGGGGATACACTAAAGCTTTCTTT. Translating gives CSVGDRGYTKAFF.

This clonotype was counted many times. The rearrangement uses TRBV20-1 and TRBJ2-2; D remains unclear. The V and J ends lost 3 bases and 4 bases respectively, with 15 bases between them. The germline V gene has CDR1 DFQATT and CDR2 SNEGSKA (reference sequence). This CDR3 has 15 amino acids. In nucleotides, the CDR3 is TGCAGTGCTAGCCCCCCCCAGGTTCCCACCGGGGAGCTGTTTTTT. Translating it yields CSASPPQVPTGELFF.

This clonotype has ten or more counts. This chain joins TRBV10-3 and TRBJ2-7, with 10 nucleotides matching TRBD2. The CDR3 sequence is 19 residues long. CDR1 and CDR2 from the germline V gene are ENHRY and SYGVKD. V trimming: 2 bases; J trimming: 3 bases; junction bases outside the gene matches: 16. The CDR3 region has the DNA TGTGCCATCAGTGAGGCACTAGCGGGACCCCTAGAGGGGAGCTACGAGCAGTACTTC. It is translated as CAISEALAGPLEGSYEQYF.

This clonotype was found many times. The V call is TRBV5-5, the J call TRBJ2-1; 12 nucleotides line up with TRBD2. Germline-derived CDR1 and CDR2 are SGHKS and YYEKEE (reference sequence). V lost 0 bases and J lost 5; bases outside the gene matches: 3. This CDR3 is 16 amino acids long. The CDR3 nucleotides read TGTGCCAGCAGCTTGGCTAGCGGGAGGGCAAACAATGAGCAGTTCTTC. Translation: CASSLASGRANNEQFF.

This clonotype was recorded once. The V gene is TRBV4-3, the J gene TRBJ1-2; 7 bases map to TRBD1. The CDR3 extends over 14 amino acids. V shed 0 bases and J 8 bases; nucleotides not matched to a gene: 6. Germline CDR1 reads LGHNA; CDR2 reads YSLEER. This CDR3 reads CASSQDNYRGGYTF. CDR3 nucleotides: TGCGCCAGCAGCCAAGACAATTACAGGGGAGGCTACACCTTC.

This chain joins TRBV7-9 and TRBJ2-4; 11 bases align to TRBD2. Germline loops: CDR1 SEHNR, CDR2 FQNEAQ (reference sequence). CDR3 length: 16 residues. The V gene end was trimmed by 5 bases and the J gene end by 4 bases; junction bases not matched to a gene: 7. Here the CDR3 reads CASSGGLAGTKNIQYF. The DNA for the CDR3 is TGTGCCAGCAGCGGAGGACTAGCGGGTACAAAAAACATTCAGTACTTC.

This clonotype has at least ten counts. This chain links TRBV15 with TRBJ2-3, with a possible D match to TRBD2 (5 bases). Trimming took 0 bases from V and 2 from J, leaving 18 bases between them. There are 18 residues in the CDR3. The V gene's germline CDR1 is LNHNV and CDR2 YYDKDF (reference sequence). The CDR3 DNA is TGTGCCACCAGCAGAGATCGGGGATCCCTTCCGGCCACAGATACGCAGTATTTT. Translating it yields CATSRDRGSLPATDTQYF.

There are many counts of this clonotype. The genes are TRBV5-5 and TRBJ2-7; no reliable D call. V lost 0 bases and J lost 2, with 9 bases in between. This CDR3 spans 14 amino acids. The V gene's germline CDR1 is SGHKS and CDR2 YYEKEE (reference sequence). The CDR3 DNA reads TGTGCCAGCAGCTTGGCGGGCACAACCTACGAGCAGTACTTC. Its translation: CASSLAGTTYEQYF. The variable domain in full, with the rest retrieved from reference TRBV5-5 and TRBJ2-7, is DAGVTQSPTHLIKTRGQQVTLRCSPISGHKSVSWYQQVLGQGPQFIFQYYEKEERGRGNFPDRFSARQFPNYSSELNVNALLLGDSALYLCASSLAGTTYEQYFGPGTRLTVT.

This clonotype was seen ten or more times. V gene TRBV5-6 combines with J gene TRBJ2-6; 8 nucleotides align to TRBD1. From germline, CDR1 is SGHDT and CDR2 YYEEEE. V gave up 4 bases and J gave up 4 bases; unmatched junction bases: 13. The CDR3 totals 18 residues. DNA of the CDR3: TGTGCCAGCAGCGGTTCGACAGGGGTAATGGCCGGGGCCAACGTCCTGACTTTC. It encodes CASSGSTGVMAGANVLTF.

This sequence joins TRBV5-4 and TRBJ2-5; D uncertain. The CDR3 sequence is 12 residues long. Germline V gene sequence: CDR1 SGHNT, CDR2 YYREEE (reference sequence). The V gene lost 3 bases and the J gene lost 4 bases, with 7 bases spanning the gap. The CDR3 reads CASSSGSETQYF. CDR3 sequence (DNA): TGTGCCAGCAGCTCCGGGTCAGAGACCCAGTACTTC.

This clonotype was observed at least ten times. V usage is TRBV11-2 and J usage is TRBJ1-6, with D tentatively TRBD1 (6 bases). Trimming took 1 base from V and 10 from J, leaving 14 bases between them. This CDR3 region has 15 residues. Germline V gives CDR1 SGHAT, CDR2 FQNNGV. In nucleotides, the CDR3 is TGTGCCAGCAGCTTAGTAGCAGGGACACACTCACCCCTCCACTTT. Protein product: CASSLVAGTHSPLHF.

This clonotype has at least ten counts. V gene TRBV20-1 combines with J gene TRBJ2-5, with TRBD2 identical over 7 bases. The CDR3 consists of 12 residues. J was trimmed by 4 bases and V by 8 bases; bases with no gene match: 7. The germline gives CDR1 DFQATT, CDR2 SNEGSKA (reference sequence). DNA of the CDR3: TGCAGTTTGCGGGAGAGCAGAGAGACCCAGTACTTC. Its protein product is CSLRESRETQYF.

This clonotype was detected ten times or more. For the CDR3, the DNA is TGTGCCAGCAGCCCTATACCTAGCGCCCAAGAGACCCAGTACTTC. This codes for CASSPIPSAQETQYF. This sequence joins TRBV9 and TRBJ2-5; TRBD2 is a possible D gene (6 bases). Per the germline V gene, CDR1 is SGDLS and CDR2 is YYNGEE. V was shortened by 4 bases and J by 1 base, with 14 bases between the two germline ends. CDR3 length equals 15 residues. The full variable domain, in which reference TRBV9 and TRBJ2-5 provide the parts outside the CDR3, is DSGVTQTPKHLITATGQRVTLRCSPRSGDLSVYWYQQSLDQGLQFLIQYYNGEERAKGNILERFSAQQFPDLHSELNLSSLELGDSALYFCASSPIPSAQETQYFGPGTRLLVL.

This clonotype was detected only a few times. The rearrangement links TRBV20-1 to TRBJ1-5; 8 nucleotides align to TRBD1. The CDR3 is 13 amino acids. Germline CDR1 DFQATT, CDR2 SNEGSKA (reference sequence). V shed 5 bases, J shed 6 bases, and the junction held 6 bases outside the gene matches. CDR3 in amino acids: CSAVSGGGQPQHF. The CDR3 region has the DNA TGCAGTGCTGTCTCAGGGGGCGGTCAGCCCCAGCATTTT.

This chain links TRBV4-2 with TRBJ2-5; D is undetermined. Germline values: CDR1 LGHNA, CDR2 YNFKEQ. CDR3 length: 13 amino acids. V lost 4 bases, J lost 3 bases, and 9 bases lay in between. The CDR3 spells CASSPSHKETQYF. The CDR3 region has the DNA TGTGCCAGCAGCCCGAGCCACAAAGAGACCCAGTACTTC.

This clonotype was observed at least ten times. V gene TRBV12-3 or TRBV12-4 combines with J gene TRBJ2-6; D gene uncertain. This CDR3 comprises 15 residues. Deletions cut 3 bases from V and 1 base from J, with 7 bases between. The DNA for the CDR3 is TGTGCCAGCAGTTTCGTAGTTTCTGGGGCCAACGTCCTGACTTTC. Residues: CASSFVVSGANVLTF.

This clonotype has at least ten counts. V is TRBV6-2 or TRBV6-3 and J is TRBJ2-5; D ambiguous. V was clipped by 2 bases and J by 4 bases, with 5 bases between them. CDR3 length: 12 residues. The germline V gene has CDR1 MNHEY and CDR2 SVGEGT. The CDR3, as DNA: TGTGCCAGCAGTTACCCAGGAGAGACCCAGTACTTC. Residues: CASSYPGETQYF.

In regard to this clonotype: A read error is possible here, since a much larger clone lies one base away. This chain joins TRBV12-3 or TRBV12-4 and TRBJ1-2; 7 bases are a match to TRBD1. The CDR3 runs 15 residues. CDR3 bases: TGTGTCAGCAGCCGCTTTGGGAGGGGGCACTATGGCTACACCTTC. It is translated as CVSSRFGRGHYGYTF.

This clonotype counts as medium-sized. V and J are TRBV7-8 and TRBJ1-1, with D hard to call. Germline loops: CDR1 SGHVS, CDR2 FQNEAQ. Trimming stripped 4 bases from V and 1 base from J, with 10 bases between. The CDR3 has 14 residues. CDR3 sequence: CASSSRWGNTEAFF. In DNA, the CDR3 is TGTGCCAGCAGCTCCCGATGGGGGAACACTGAAGCTTTCTTT. Combining the CDR3 with reference TRBV7-8 and TRBJ1-1 gives the whole variable domain GAGVSQSPRYKVAKRGQDVALRCDPISGHVSLFWYQQALGQGPEFLTYFQNEAQLDKSGLPSDRFFAERPEGSVSTLKIQRTQQEDSAVYLCASSSRWGNTEAFFGQGTRLTVV.

This clonotype was recorded many times. This chain joins TRBV4-1 and TRBJ2-2; 12 bases fit TRBD2. This CDR3 comprises 16 residues. Germline values: CDR1 MGHRA, CDR2 YSYEKL. V was clipped by 3 bases and J by 5 bases; unmatched bases: 4. CDR3 residues: CASSQTSGGRTGELFF. CDR3 sequence (DNA): TGCGCCAGCAGCCAGACTAGCGGGGGAAGGACCGGGGAGCTGTTTTTT.

This sequence joins TRBV5-4 and TRBJ2-3; 8 bases are a match to TRBD1. This CDR3 comprises 15 residues. Losses at the gene ends were 4 bases for V and 1 base for J; bases not matched to a gene: 5. The germline CDR1 and CDR2 sequences are SGHNT and YYREEE (reference sequence). The CDR3 bases are TGTGCCAGCAGCCCCAAGGACAGGGGCACAGATACGCAGTATTTT. This codes for CASSPKDRGTDTQYF.

Many counts were recorded for this clonotype. V is TRBV19 and J is TRBJ1-1; D is unresolved. Per the germline V gene, CDR1 is LNHDA and CDR2 is SQIVND (reference sequence). Trimming pared 7 bases from V and 0 bases from J, leaving 21 bases between. This CDR3 spans 17 amino acids. CDR3 coding DNA: TGTGCCAGTACCTACGACCGGAAGGGTCTCATGAACACTGAAGCTTTCTTT. It codes for CASTYDRKGLMNTEAFF.